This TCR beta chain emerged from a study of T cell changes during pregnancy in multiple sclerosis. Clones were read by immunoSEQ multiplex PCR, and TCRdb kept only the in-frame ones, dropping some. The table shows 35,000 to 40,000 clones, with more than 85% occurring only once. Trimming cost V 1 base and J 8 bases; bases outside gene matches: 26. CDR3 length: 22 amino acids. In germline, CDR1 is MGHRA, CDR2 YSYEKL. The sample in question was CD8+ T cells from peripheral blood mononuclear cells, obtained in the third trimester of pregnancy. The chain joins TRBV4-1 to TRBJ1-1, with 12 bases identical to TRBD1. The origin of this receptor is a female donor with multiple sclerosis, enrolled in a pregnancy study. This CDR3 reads CASSQVILLTWGQGALPGEAFF. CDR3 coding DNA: TGCGCCAGCAGCCAAGTGATTTTACTCACTTGGGGACAGGGGGCTTTGCCTGGGGAAGCTTTCTTT.